This T cell receptor beta chain was found in a study of blood T cell repertoires in COVID-19. Turning to the study itself: Samples of COVID-19 (acute and convalescent) were obtained from the United States, Italy and Spain. PBMCs, B-cell-depleted T cells, or T cells provided the cDNA or gDNA that made up the material.

This CDR3 contains 16 residues. Per the germline V gene, CDR1 is KGHSH and CDR2 is LQKENI. Trimming cost V 3 bases and J 4 bases; bases outside gene matches: 8. How the authors handled the data: Using reference gene primer amplification, nucleated cell counts were estimated. Only in-frame clones appear in the TCRdb table, and some are missing; sequencing was by immunoSEQ multiplex PCR. From that table come the V and J calls and clone size; the DNA was used to work out D and trimming. The sample lists 45,000 to 60,000 clones; approximately 86% were seen once. Sequencing input: peripheral blood. The sequence was obtained from a man aged 55 to 70 with acute or convalescent COVID-19. This chain connects TRBV18 to TRBJ1-3; TRBD1 aligns across 8 bases. The CDR3 DNA sequence: TGTGCCAGCTCACCTATGGGACAGGTCATAGGAAACACCATATATTTT. Translating it yields CASSPMGQVIGNTIYF.